These 26 T cell receptor beta chains originate from one sample sequenced in a study of T cells in Graves' hyperthyroidism and ophthalmopathy. Amplification of TCR beta CDR3 regions used RNA as the template. The HTBI primer set served for first-round RT-PCR of the TCR CDR3. Via MiXCR, TCRdb re-called the multiplex PCR reads, giving one row per CDR3 protein. The sample holds 500,000 to 750,000 distinct CDR3 sequences, around 45% seen once. Source material: peripheral blood or thyroid tissue (not recorded which). These receptors came from a woman aged 18-29 years with Graves' hyperthyroidism.

The genes are TRBV30 and TRBJ1-5; D is ambiguous. The length of the CDR3 is 15 residues. Germline CDR1 reads GTSNPN; CDR2 reads SVGIG (reference sequence). V was cut by 1 base and J by 4 bases, with 14 bases left in between. The DNA of the CDR3 is TGTGCCTGGAGTGGTGGCCTAACGGGGAATCAGCCCCAGCATTTT. Translating it yields CAWSGGLTGNQPQHF.

As for this clonotype: A single base separates this from a much larger clone, so it may be a read error. The gene calls are TRBV11-2 and TRBJ1-5; D remains unclear. The CDR3 length is 13 residues. The V gene's germline CDR1 is SGHAT and CDR2 FQNNGV. V lost 9 bases, J lost 8 bases, and 17 bases lay in between. The CDR3 region has the DNA TGTGCCAGTGGTACCCACACAACAGAGCCCCAGCATTTT. It is translated as CASGTHTTEPQHF.

V gene TRBV12-3 or TRBV12-4 combines with J gene TRBJ1-2, with TRBD1 matching over 7 bases. The CDR3 is 13 residues long. The ends lost 3 bases at V and 7 bases at J; junction bases unmatched: 5. The CDR3 region is CASSFGTVVGYTF. The CDR3 DNA reads TGTGCCAGCAGTTTCGGGACAGTAGTTGGCTACACCTTC.

This clonotype showed up many times. The CDR3 nucleotides are TGTGCCAGCAGGGACAAGCTCTATGGCTACACCTTC. This sequence encodes CASRDKLYGYTF. The rearrangement joins TRBV27 to TRBJ1-2, with D tentatively TRBD1 (5 bases). V lost 6 bases, J lost 4 bases, and 9 bases lay in between. Germline lookup yields CDR1 MNHEY and CDR2 SMNVEV (reference sequence). CDR3 length: 12 residues.

The V gene is TRBV7-6, the J gene TRBJ2-7; tentatively, D is TRBD2 (6 bases). From germline, CDR1 is SGHVS and CDR2 FNYEAQ. CDR3 length equals 17 residues. Trimming stripped 5 bases from V and 7 bases from J, with 27 bases between. The CDR3 coding sequence is TGTGCCAGCAGCCCCGGATATAGCGGAGACGACACCGGGGAGCAGTACTTC. This sequence encodes CASSPGYSGDDTGEQYF. The full variable domain, rest sourced from reference TRBV7-6 and TRBJ2-7, is GAGVSQSPRYKVTKRGQDVALRCDPISGHVSLYWYRQALGQGPEFLTYFNYEAQQDKSGLPNDRFSAERPEGSISTLTIQRTEQRDSAMYRCASSPGYSGDDTGEQYFGPGTRLTVT.

This clonotype was seen repeatedly, ten times or more. The rearrangement uses TRBV7-6 and TRBJ2-7; D is possibly TRBD1 (6 bases). Germline V gene lookup returns CDR1 SGHVS and CDR2 FNYEAQ. V gave up 5 bases and J gave up 2 bases, with 16 bases separating them. The CDR3 consists of 15 residues. The CDR3: CASSLHGGPTYEQYF. The CDR3 DNA reads TGTGCCAGCAGCCTCCATGGGGGCCCAACCTACGAGCAGTACTTC.

V is TRBV9 and J is TRBJ1-3, with D possibly being TRBD1 (6 bases). V was shortened by 0 bases and J by 2 bases, with 12 bases between the two germline ends. Germline V gives CDR1 SGDLS, CDR2 YYNGEE. CDR3 length equals 16 residues. The CDR3 coding sequence is TGTGCCAGCAGCGTAGAACCTCGGGGGCCTGGAAACACCATATATTTT. This encodes CASSVEPRGPGNTIYF.

This clonotype was seen only a few times. The J gene is TRBJ2-5, the V gene TRBV7-9, with D possibly matching TRBD2 (5 bases). The germline V gene encodes CDR1 SEHNR and CDR2 FQNEAQ (reference sequence). Trimming took off 6 bases at V and 2 bases at J, with 10 bases between the two ends. The CDR3 contains 13 residues. CDR3 sequence (DNA): TGTGCCAGCAGTAGCGACCAGCAAGAGACCCAGTACTTC. Translation gives CASSSDQQETQYF. The full variable domain, with the rest looked up from reference TRBV7-9 and TRBJ2-5, is DTGVSQNPRHKITKRGQNVTFRCDPISEHNRLYWYRQTLGQGPEFLTYFQNEAQLEKSRLLSDRFSAERPKGSFSTLEIQRTEQGDSAMYLCASSSDQQETQYFGPGTRLLVL.

The V call is TRBV10-3, the J call TRBJ1-2; 7 bases align to TRBD1. Germline CDR1 reads ENHRY; CDR2 reads SYGVKD. The trim removed 6 bases at V and 3 bases at J, leaving 7 bases unmatched. The CDR3 is made up of 14 amino acids. The CDR3 coding sequence is TGTGCCATCAGGGCAGGGGGGGCAGACTATGGCTACACCTTC. Translation: CAIRAGGADYGYTF.

The rearrangement uses TRBV15 and TRBJ1-2; the match to TRBD1 covers 7 bases. The CDR3 is made up of 15 amino acids. J lost 4 bases, V lost 1 base, and 6 bases had no gene match. The V gene's germline CDR1 is LNHNV and CDR2 YYDKDF (reference sequence). CDR3: CATSRARQGSYGYTF. The CDR3, as DNA: TGTGCCACCAGCAGAGCTAGACAGGGATCCTATGGCTACACCTTC.

The V call is TRBV12-3 or TRBV12-4, the J call TRBJ1-5; 7 nucleotides agree with TRBD1. This CDR3 is 14 amino acids long. V trimming: 10 bases; J trimming: 11 bases; junction bases outside the gene matches: 17. CDR3 sequence: CATQPDGTEETQHF. Here the CDR3 DNA reads TGTGCCACCCAGCCCGACGGGACAGAAGAGACCCAGCATTTT.

Remarks on this clonotype: A much larger clone is a single base away; this may be a read error. The chain uses TRBV10-3 and TRBJ1-1, with D possibly TRBD1 on 5 matching bases. V was shortened by 6 bases and J by 1 base, with 9 bases between the two germline ends. From germline, CDR1 is ENHRY and CDR2 SYGVKD. The CDR3 has 13 amino acids. CDR3 region: CAIRGGTNTEAFF. The CDR3 DNA follows: TGTGCCATCAGGGGGGGTACGAACACTGAAGCTTTCTTT.

This clonotype came up many times. The chain employs TRBV4-3 and TRBJ2-7; the match to TRBD2 covers 8 bases. Germline V gene sequence: CDR1 LGHNA, CDR2 YSLEER. The CDR3 contains 15 residues. The trim removed 2 bases at V and 2 bases at J, leaving 5 bases unmatched. CDR3 in amino acids: CASSQLAGDAYEQYF. CDR3 DNA: TGCGCCAGCAGCCAACTAGCGGGCGATGCCTACGAGCAGTACTTC.

V gene TRBV24-1 combines with J gene TRBJ1-4; 7 bases agree with TRBD1. The CDR3 spans 16 residues. Germline values: CDR1 KGHDR, CDR2 SFDVKD. V lost 0 bases to trimming and J lost 8 bases; unmatched junction nucleotides: 8. CDR3 protein: CATSDLPSGGNEKLFF. As DNA, the CDR3 is TGTGCCACCAGTGATTTGCCTTCAGGGGGGAACGAAAAACTGTTTTTT.

This sequence joins TRBV20-1 and TRBJ2-1; TRBD2 is a possible D gene (6 bases). V was clipped by 6 bases and J by 5 bases, with 14 bases between them. CDR1 is DFQATT, CDR2 SNEGSKA, per germline (reference sequence). This CDR3 is 13 amino acids long. This chain's CDR3 is CSAGLTGHNEQFF. The CDR3 coding sequence is TGCAGTGCGGGACTCACGGGCCACAATGAGCAGTTCTTC.

The rearrangement uses TRBV7-9 and TRBJ1-4; no definite D call. V was pared by 4 bases and J by 5 bases, with 14 bases between. There are 15 residues in the CDR3. Per germline, CDR1 SEHNR and CDR2 FQNEAQ (reference sequence). CDR3 region: CASSSDRSYNEKLFF. The CDR3 DNA reads as TGTGCCAGCAGCTCAGACCGCTCCTACAATGAAAAACTGTTTTTT.

V and J are TRBV18 and TRBJ2-5, with 10 nucleotides matching TRBD2. Trimming removed 3 bases from V and 4 bases from J; junction bases left unmatched: 11. This CDR3 contains 17 residues. The germline V gene encodes CDR1 KGHSH and CDR2 LQKENI. CDR3 sequence: CASSPSGTSAQSETQYF. The CDR3 DNA follows: TGTGCCAGCTCACCCTCCGGGACTAGCGCTCAGTCAGAGACCCAGTACTTC.

This clonotype showed up many times. The rearrangement uses TRBV20-1 and TRBJ1-2; D is unclear. This CDR3 contains 14 residues. V was clipped by 2 bases and J by 3 bases, with 13 bases between them. In germline, CDR1 is DFQATT, CDR2 SNEGSKA (reference sequence). CDR3 protein: CSARNHRDYYGYTF. The CDR3 coding sequence is TGCAGTGCTAGAAACCACAGAGATTACTATGGCTACACCTTC.

This clonotype was recorded many times. V is TRBV3-1 and J is TRBJ1-1; 7 bases fit TRBD1. The CDR3 is 14 amino acids. V shed 0 bases, J shed 5 bases, and the junction held 3 bases outside the gene matches. CDR1 is LGHDT and CDR2 is YNNKEL in the germline V gene (reference sequence). CDR3 sequence (DNA): TGTGCCAGCAGCCAAGATTCAGGGGGGACTGAAGCTTTCTTT. It translates to CASSQDSGGTEAFF.

V is TRBV2 and J is TRBJ2-3, with D perhaps matching TRBD1 (6 bases). V was clipped by 2 bases and J by 1 base, with 7 bases between them. The CDR3 totals 14 residues. The germline CDR1 and CDR2 sequences are SNHLY and FYNNEI. The DNA for the CDR3 is TGTGCCAGCAGTGAACAGGGGCGCACAGATACGCAGTATTTT. Amino acids: CASSEQGRTDTQYF.

This clonotype was counted ten times or more. The V and J genes are TRBV7-2 and TRBJ1-1, with D tentatively TRBD1 (5 bases). The V and J ends lost 4 bases and 6 bases respectively, with 9 bases between them. Looked up from germline, CDR1 is SGHTA and CDR2 is FQGNSA. This CDR3 comprises 12 residues. For the CDR3, the DNA is TGTGCCAGCAGCTCAGGGCGGCCTGAAGCTTTCTTT. Protein product: CASSSGRPEAFF.

The chain is built from TRBV6-2 or TRBV6-3 and TRBJ2-2, with TRBD2 matching over 7 bases. V was clipped by 7 bases and J by 4 bases; unmatched bases: 6. Per the germline V gene, CDR1 is MNHEY and CDR2 is SVGEGT. CDR3 length: 14 residues. Here the CDR3 DNA reads TGTGCCAGCAATGGCGGGAGCAGCACCGGGGAGCTGTTTTTT. This sequence encodes CASNGGSSTGELFF.

V and J are TRBV25-1 and TRBJ1-1; the D gene is possibly TRBD1 (6 bases). The CDR3 is made up of 16 amino acids. CDR1 is MGHDK and CDR2 is SYGVNS in the germline V gene. The V gene lost 8 bases and the J gene lost 4 bases, with 23 bases spanning the gap. DNA for the CDR3: TGTGCCAGCGTTGAAGATTCCCTCAGGGGAAGCACTGAAGCTTTCTTT. This codes for CASVEDSLRGSTEAFF.

This clonotype was counted only a few times. The CDR3: CASSAYGYEQYF. CDR3 in DNA: TGTGCCAGCAGCGCCTACGGTTACGAGCAGTACTTC. V usage is TRBV7-9 and J usage is TRBJ2-7, with unresolved D. The V end lost 5 bases, the J end lost 4 bases, and 9 bases lay between the germline ends. This CDR3 comprises 12 residues. The germline V gene encodes CDR1 SEHNR and CDR2 FQNEAQ (reference sequence). The variable domain in full, with the rest retrieved from reference TRBV7-9 and TRBJ2-7, is DTGVSQNPRHKITKRGQNVTFRCDPISEHNRLYWYRQTLGQGPEFLTYFQNEAQLEKSRLLSDRFSAERPKGSFSTLEIQRTEQGDSAMYLCASSAYGYEQYFGPGTRLTVT.

This clonotype was counted many times. The chain uses TRBV7-8 and TRBJ1-2; D not resolved. The germline V gene encodes CDR1 SGHVS and CDR2 FQNEAQ. CDR3 length equals 13 residues. With 7 bases removed from V and 3 bases from J, the gap between germline ends came to 12 bases. In nucleotides, the CDR3 is TGTGCCAGCACCCTTCGGGGAGACTATGGCTACACCTTC. This codes for CASTLRGDYGYTF. Drawing the rest from reference TRBV7-8 and TRBJ1-2, the complete variable domain is GAGVSQSPRYKVAKRGQDVALRCDPISGHVSLFWYQQALGQGPEFLTYFQNEAQLDKSGLPSDRFFAERPEGSVSTLKIQRTQQEDSAVYLCASTLRGDYGYTFGSGTRLTVV.

This rearrangement joins TRBV29-1 to TRBJ1-2; the D is unclear. The CDR3 is 13 residues long. Trimming took 1 base from V and 6 from J, leaving 12 bases between them. Per germline, CDR1 SQVTM and CDR2 ANQGSEA. The CDR3 sequence is CSVEVPGGNGYTF. CDR3 DNA: TGCAGCGTTGAAGTCCCTGGAGGGAATGGCTACACCTTC.